The 14 T cell receptor beta chains below all came from one sample that was sequenced in a study of regulatory T cells in long-lasting Graves disease. Documented time point: newly diagnosed GD, antithyroid drugs for less than 3 months. RNA from PBMCs was the source of the TCR library. CDR3 regions were amplified by Arm-PCR using iRepertoire HTBI primers to build TCR beta libraries. TCRdb passed the multiplex PCR reads through MiXCR, listing each CDR3 protein once. The top ten hold 11% to 15% of the sample, which has under 250,000 distinct CDR3 sequences, just over 20% seen once. The material was peripheral blood mononuclear cells (PBMCs), obtained at new diagnosis, from a patient treated with antithyroid drugs. Receptors originate from a female donor with Graves disease.

Many counts were recorded for this clonotype. The gene calls are TRBV12-3 or TRBV12-4 and TRBJ2-7; TRBD1 matches 9 bases. After removal of 6 bases from V and 4 bases from J, the junction contained 7 bases not matched to a gene. The CDR3 has 14 residues. DNA of the CDR3: TGTGCCAGCAGCATAACAGGGGGCCGGTACGAGCAGTACTTC. It yields the protein CASSITGGRYEQYF.

This chain links TRBV15 with TRBJ2-1, with 9 bases lining up with TRBD1. After removal of 3 bases from V and 8 bases from J, the junction contained 5 bases not matched to a gene. Per the germline V gene, CDR1 is LNHNV and CDR2 is YYDKDF (reference sequence). The length of the CDR3 is 14 residues. CDR3 DNA sequence: TGTGCCACCAGCAGGGGACAGGGTTTCGATGAGCAGTTCTTC. Its translation: CATSRGQGFDEQFF.

About this clonotype itself: A read error may explain this, as a much larger clone is one base away. The chain recombines TRBV6-9 with TRBJ1-5; D remains ambiguous. Germline assignment: CDR1 MNHGY and CDR2 SVAAGI. This CDR3 contains 12 residues. The CDR3 is CASSYSTGSRRF. The CDR3 DNA is TGTGCCAGCAGTTACTCAACCGGGAGTCGGCGTTTT.

Many counts were recorded for this clonotype. The genes are TRBV7-6 and TRBJ1-3; TRBD1 is a possible D gene (6 bases). This CDR3 contains 15 residues. Germline V gene lookup returns CDR1 SGHVS and CDR2 FNYEAQ. The germline V and J ends were trimmed by 0 bases and 3 bases, with 9 bases remaining between them. CDR3 DNA sequence: TGTGCCAGCAGCTTAGCGTTGACAGGTGGAAACACCATATATTTT. Translating gives CASSLALTGGNTIYF.

For this clonotype: This clone may be a read error of a much larger clone one base away. This chain connects TRBV2 to TRBJ2-3; no clear D. Trimming stripped 1 base from V and 5 bases from J, with 7 bases between. From germline, CDR1 is SNHLY and CDR2 FYNNEI. The CDR3 runs to 13 residues. CDR3 nucleotide sequence: TGTGCCAGCAGTGAAGGCAACATAGATACGCAGTATTTT. It translates to CASSEGNIDTQYF. The entire variable domain, with the rest obtained from reference TRBV2 and TRBJ2-3, is as follows: EPEVTQTPSHQVTQMGQEVILRCVPISNHLYFYWYRQILGQKVEFLVSFYNNEISEKSEIFDDQFSVERPDGSNFTLKIRSTKLEDSAMYFCASSEGNIDTQYFGPGTRLTVL.

CDR3 DNA sequence: TGCGCCAGCAGCCCTACAGGGCAGAGTCAGCCCCAGCATTTT. It is translated as CASSPTGQSQPQHF. The chain joins TRBV5-1 to TRBJ1-5; tentatively, D is TRBD1 (6 bases). This CDR3 is 14 amino acids long. Looked up from germline, CDR1 is SGHRS and CDR2 is YFSETQ. The V end lost 4 bases, the J end lost 6 bases, and 14 bases lay between the germline ends.

This clonotype was recorded many times. The gene calls are TRBV20-1 and TRBJ1-4, with 10 bases matching TRBD1. CDR1 is DFQATT, CDR2 SNEGSKA, per germline (reference sequence). After removal of 7 bases from V and 8 bases from J, the junction contained 7 bases not matched to a gene. The CDR3 consists of 13 residues. This CDR3 reads CSGGQGVGEKLFF. CDR3 sequence (DNA): TGCAGTGGAGGACAGGGGGTAGGCGAAAAACTGTTTTTT.

The sample holds a few counts of this clonotype. This probably arose from a read error, given a far larger clone one base away. The rearrangement uses TRBV29-1 and TRBJ2-4; no clear D. The V gene's germline CDR1 is SQVTM and CDR2 ANQGSEA. This CDR3 is built from 13 residues. The ends were cut back, 2 bases at V and 13 bases at J, with 18 bases in the middle. Here the CDR3 reads CSVESQPQAEQYF. The CDR3 coding sequence is TGCAGCGTTGAATCCCAGCCCCAGGCTGAGCAGTACTTC.

This clonotype was seen only once. This could be a read error, since a much larger clone is one nucleotide away. The rearrangement uses TRBV7-4 and TRBJ1-1; D is unclear. Germline V lookup: CDR1 SGHVT, CDR2 SQSDAQ. CDR3 length: 15 amino acids. V lost 1 base, J lost 2 bases, and 11 bases lay in between. The CDR3 sequence is CASSLGVSINTEAFF. The CDR3 DNA is TGTGCCAGCAGCTTAGGTGTCAGTATAAACACTGAAGCTTTCTTT.

The rearrangement uses TRBV19 and TRBJ1-3; D call uncertain. V shed 7 bases and J shed 2 bases, with 12 bases lying between them. CDR1 and CDR2 from the germline V gene are LNHDA and SQIVND (reference sequence). CDR3 size: 14 residues. CDR3: CASIKGTAGNTIYF. For the CDR3, the DNA is TGTGCCAGTATAAAGGGCACAGCTGGAAACACCATATATTTT.

The chain couples TRBV5-1 to TRBJ1-6, with a tentative D call TRBD1 (6 bases). Trimming pared 4 bases from V and 2 bases from J, leaving 16 bases between. Germline CDR1 SGHRS, CDR2 YFSETQ. CDR3 length equals 17 residues. Here the CDR3 DNA reads TGCGCCAGCAGCCGGGGGGGGGCGAGGACCTATAATTCACCCCTCCACTTT. It is translated as CASSRGGARTYNSPLHF.

This clonotype has at least ten counts. This sequence joins TRBV20-1 and TRBJ2-7; TRBD1 agrees at 8 bases. This CDR3 contains 15 residues. Germline CDR1 is DFQATT and CDR2 is SNEGSKA (reference sequence). V lost 6 bases, J lost 3 bases, and 13 bases stayed unmatched. Here the CDR3 DNA reads TGCAGTGCCACACTCGACAGGGGTTACCTCTACGAGCAGTACTTC. The encoded protein is CSATLDRGYLYEQYF.

This clonotype was recorded at least ten times. This chain joins TRBV30 and TRBJ1-1; D might be TRBD1 (6 bases). There are 13 residues in the CDR3. With 1 base removed from V and 5 bases from J, the gap between germline ends came to 11 bases. The V gene's germline CDR1 is GTSNPN and CDR2 SVGIG (reference sequence). The CDR3, as DNA: TGTGCCTGGAGTGAACAGGGAGGTACTGAAGCTTTCTTT. Translating gives CAWSEQGGTEAFF.

The chain recombines TRBV6-5 with TRBJ1-3; D might be TRBD1 (5 bases). Germline loops: CDR1 MNHEY, CDR2 SVGAGI. The CDR3 is made up of 14 amino acids. V dropped 4 bases and J dropped 9 bases, with 16 bases sitting between them. CDR3 DNA sequence: TGTGCCAGCAGTTTTGGAGGGAATGGGGGCACCATATATTTT. As protein: CASSFGGNGGTIYF.